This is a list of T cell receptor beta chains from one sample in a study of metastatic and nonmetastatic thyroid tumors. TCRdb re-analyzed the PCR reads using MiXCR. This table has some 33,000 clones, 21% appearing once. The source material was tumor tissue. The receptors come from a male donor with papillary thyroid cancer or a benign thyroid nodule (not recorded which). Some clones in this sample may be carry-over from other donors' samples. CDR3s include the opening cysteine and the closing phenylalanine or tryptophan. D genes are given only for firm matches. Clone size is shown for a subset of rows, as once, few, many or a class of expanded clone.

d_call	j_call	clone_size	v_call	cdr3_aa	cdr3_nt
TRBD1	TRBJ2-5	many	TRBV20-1	CSARPDRGTKTQYF	TGCAGTGCTAGACCGGACAGGGGGACGAAGACCCAGTACTTC
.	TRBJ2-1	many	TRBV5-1	CASSGDEYNEQFF	TGCGCCAGCAGCGGGGACGAGTACAATGAGCAGTTCTTC
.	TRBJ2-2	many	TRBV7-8	CASSLGQANTGELFF	TGTGCCAGCAGCTTGGGCCAGGCGAACACCGGGGAGCTGTTTTTT
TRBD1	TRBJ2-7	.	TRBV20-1	CSARTGTGAREQYF	TGCAGTGCTCGAACCGGGACAGGGGCGAGGGAGCAGTACTTC
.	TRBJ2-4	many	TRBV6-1	CASRKTLLDIQYF	TGTGCCAGCAGAAAAACCCTCTTGGACATTCAGTACTTC
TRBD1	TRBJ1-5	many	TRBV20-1	CSARQGAGGQPQHF	TGCAGTGCTAGACAGGGGGCAGGGGGTCAGCCCCAGCATTTT
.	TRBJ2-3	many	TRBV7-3	CASSTTGSPSTDTQYF	TGTGCCAGCAGCACTACTGGGAGCCCTAGCACAGATACGCAGTATTTT
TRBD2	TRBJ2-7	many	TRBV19	CASSILAGSEQYF	TGTGCCAGTAGTATACTAGCGGGATCCGAGCAGTACTTC
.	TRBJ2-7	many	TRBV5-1	CASSLAGSYEQYF	TGCGCCAGCAGCTTGGCCGGCTCCTACGAGCAGTACTTC
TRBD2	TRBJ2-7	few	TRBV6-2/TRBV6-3	CASSDPSGTSGMWEQYF	TGTGCCAGCAGTGACCCTTCCGGGACTAGCGGGATGTGGGAGCAGTACTTC
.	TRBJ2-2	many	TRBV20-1	CSARSRWGEVANTGELFF	TGCAGTGCTAGATCCAGGTGGGGGGAAGTTGCGAACACCGGGGAGCTGTTTTTT
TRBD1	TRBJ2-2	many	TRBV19	CASSPSTGGTGELFF	TGTGCCAGTAGTCCGTCGACAGGGGGAACCGGGGAGCTGTTTTTT
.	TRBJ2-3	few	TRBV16	CANSQYRDADMQYF	TGTGCCAACAGCCAATACAGGGATGCTGATATGCAGTATTTT
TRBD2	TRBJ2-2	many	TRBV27	CASRLAGVLTGELFF	TGTGCCAGCAGACTAGCGGGAGTTCTTACCGGGGAGCTGTTTTTT
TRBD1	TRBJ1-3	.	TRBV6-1	CAITRGQVFSGNTIYF	TGTGCTATCACCCGGGGACAGGTCTTCTCTGGAAACACCATATATTTT
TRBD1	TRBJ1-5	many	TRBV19	CASSDHRGPQPQHF	TGTGCCAGTAGTGACCACAGGGGGCCGCAGCCCCAGCATTTT
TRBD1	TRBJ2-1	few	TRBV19	CASSISGGSYNEQFF	TGTGCCAGTAGTATATCAGGGGGCTCCTACAATGAGCAGTTCTTC
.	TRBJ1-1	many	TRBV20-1	CSARDLYAGNTEAFF	TGCAGTGCTAGAGATCTGTACGCGGGGAACACTGAAGCTTTCTTT
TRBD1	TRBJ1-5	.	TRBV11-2	CASSLKQGACNQPQHF	TGTGCCAGCAGCTTAAAACAGGGGGCGTGCAATCAGCCCCAGCATTTT
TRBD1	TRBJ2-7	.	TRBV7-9	CASSQTGTGGGEQYF	TGTGCCAGCAGCCAAACAGGGACAGGGGGCGGCGAGCAGTACTTC
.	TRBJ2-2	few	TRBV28	CASSLVGGSNTGELFF	TGTGCCAGCAGTTTAGTCGGGGGCTCGAACACCGGGGAGCTGTTTTTT
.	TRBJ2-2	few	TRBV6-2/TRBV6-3	CASSYSIGSGNTGELFF	TGTGCCAGCAGTTACTCGATCGGTAGCGGGAACACCGGGGAGCTGTTTTTT
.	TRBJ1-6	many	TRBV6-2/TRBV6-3	CASSYSIGSVSRGNNSPLHF	TGTGCCAGCAGTTACTCGATCGGTTCGGTGAGCAGGGGCAATAATTCACCCCTCCACTTT
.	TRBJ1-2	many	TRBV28	CASSLAGEHGYTF	TGTGCCAGCAGTTTAGCAGGGGAGCATGGCTACACCTTC
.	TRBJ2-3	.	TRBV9	CAGSKGGQGVDTQYF	TGTGCCGGCAGCAAAGGGGGGCAGGGAGTAGATACGCAGTATTTT
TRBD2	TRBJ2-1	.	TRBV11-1	CASIPIGRYYNEQFF	TGTGCCAGCATCCCTATCGGGAGGTATTACAATGAGCAGTTCTTC
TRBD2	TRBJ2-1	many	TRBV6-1	CASSNPTSGSANEQFF	TGTGCCAGCAGTAACCCTACTAGCGGGAGCGCCAATGAGCAGTTCTTC
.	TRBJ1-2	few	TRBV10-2	CASSPVVTTDNYGYTF	TGCGCCAGCAGTCCAGTGGTTACCACAGATAACTATGGCTACACCTTC
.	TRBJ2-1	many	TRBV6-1	CASRREYAYNEQFF	TGTGCCAGCCGAAGGGAGTACGCCTACAATGAGCAGTTCTTC
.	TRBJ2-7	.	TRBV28	CASTGQLIGQQYF	TGTGCCAGCACGGGACAATTGATAGGGCAGCAATACTTC
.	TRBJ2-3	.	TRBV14	CASSQDPASSSTDTQYF	TGTGCCAGCAGCCAAGATCCAGCCTCTTCTAGCACAGATACGCAGTATTTT
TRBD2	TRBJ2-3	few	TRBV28	CASSLQLAVRTDTQYF	TGTGCCAGCAGTTTACAGCTAGCGGTTAGGACAGATACGCAGTATTTT
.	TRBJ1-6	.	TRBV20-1	CSAVCLHF	TGCAGTGCGGTATGCCTCCACTTT
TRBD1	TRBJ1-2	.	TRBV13	CASSLYIGTGLGGYTF	TGTGCCAGCAGCTTATATATTGGGACAGGGCTAGGCGGCTACACCTTC
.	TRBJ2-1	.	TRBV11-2	CASSLVGGRRNEQFF	TGTGCCAGCAGCTTAGTTGGGGGAAGGCGAAATGAGCAGTTCTTC
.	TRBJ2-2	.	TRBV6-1	CASSPLAGSDYTGELFF	TGTGCCAGCAGCCCCCTAGCCGGGAGTGACTACACCGGGGAGCTGTTTTTT
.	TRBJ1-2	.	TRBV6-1	CASSGAQGYYGYTF	TGTGCCAGCAGTGGGGCTCAGGGATACTATGGCTACACCTTC
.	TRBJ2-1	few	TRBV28	CASSLGGLGGGEQFF	TGTGCCAGCAGTTTGGGAGGACTAGGGGGAGGTGAGCAGTTCTTC
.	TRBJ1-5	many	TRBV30	CAWNPGLGSQPQHF	TGTGCCTGGAACCCGGGGTTGGGAAGCCAGCCCCAGCATTTT
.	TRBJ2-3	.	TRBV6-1	CASNSPSVPDTQYF	TGTGCCAGCAACTCACCTAGTGTCCCAGATACGCAGTATTTT
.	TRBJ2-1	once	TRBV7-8	CASSLITGTSSYNEQFF	TGTGCCAGCAGCCTTATTACCGGGACGAGCTCCTACAATGAGCAGTTCTTC
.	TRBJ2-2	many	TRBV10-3	CAISEPDSYNTGELFF	TGTGCCATCAGTGAACCCGACAGCTATAACACCGGGGAGCTGTTTTTT
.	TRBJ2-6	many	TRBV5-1	CASSLSGSGANVLTF	TGCGCCAGCAGCTTAAGTGGGTCTGGGGCCAACGTCCTGACTTTC
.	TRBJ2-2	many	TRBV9	CASSWESGELFF	TGTGCCAGCAGCTGGGAGTCCGGGGAGCTGTTTTTT
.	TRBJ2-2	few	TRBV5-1	CASSQGRGTGELFF	TGCGCCAGCAGTCAAGGACGTGGCACCGGGGAGCTGTTTTTT
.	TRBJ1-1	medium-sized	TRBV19	CASSLLPTRGGITEAFF	TGTGCCAGTAGTCTACTCCCTACACGGGGAGGAATAACTGAAGCTTTCTTT
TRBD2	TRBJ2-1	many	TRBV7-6	CASSEMAGVNEQFF	TGTGCCAGCAGCGAGATGGCGGGAGTCAATGAGCAGTTCTTC
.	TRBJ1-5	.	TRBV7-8	CASLNDRDSYSNQPQHF	TGTGCCAGCCTTAATGACCGCGACAGTTATAGCAATCAGCCCCAGCATTTT
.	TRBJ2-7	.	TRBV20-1	CSARVFQDWSYEQYF	TGCAGTGCTAGAGTGTTCCAGGACTGGAGCTACGAGCAGTATTTC
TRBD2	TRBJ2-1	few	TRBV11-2	CASSTGLGGPLKQFF	TGTGCCAGCAGCACAGGATTGGGAGGGCCACTGAAGCAGTTCTTC
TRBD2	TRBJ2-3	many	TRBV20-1	CSASTSPNTDTQYF	TGCAGTGCGTCGACTAGCCCCAACACAGATACGCAGTATTTT
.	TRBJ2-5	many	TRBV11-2	CASSLDRTGGLETQYF	TGTGCCAGCAGCTTAGATCGAACAGGTGGTTTAGAGACCCAGTACTTC
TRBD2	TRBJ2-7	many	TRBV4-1	CASSQPTSGRYEQYF	TGCGCCAGCAGCCAGCCTACTAGCGGACGGTACGAGCAGTACTTC
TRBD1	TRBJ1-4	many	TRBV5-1	CASNPGQGNEKLFF	TGCGCCAGCAACCCGGGACAGGGTAACGAAAAACTGTTTTTT